This T cell receptor (beta chain) was obtained from a study of blood T cell repertoires in COVID-19. At the level of the study: The study drew acute and convalescent COVID-19 samples from the United States, Italy and Spain. In each case, the material was cDNA or gDNA derived from T cells, B-cell-depleted T cells, or PBMCs.

Trimming removed 2 bases from V and 2 bases from J, with 17 bases in between. The germline V gene has CDR1 SGHAT and CDR2 FQNNGV. The CDR3 loop spans 17 amino acids. Authors' analysis steps: Reference gene primer amplification gave nucleated cell count estimates. Sequenced by immunoSEQ multiplex PCR; TCRdb stores in-frame clones only, minus some. V, J and clone size derive from that table, while D and trimming were established from the DNA sequence. The sample shows approximately 260,000 clones, around 87% of them seen only once. This TCR came from a man in his sixties who had recovered from COVID-19. This chain joins TRBV11-2 and TRBJ2-3, with D unresolved. The sequenced material came from peripheral blood. CDR3 nucleotides: TGTGCCAGCAGCTTAAATTTCCGGCAGGTTTACACAGATACGCAGTATTTT. Its protein product is CASSLNFRQVYTDTQYF.